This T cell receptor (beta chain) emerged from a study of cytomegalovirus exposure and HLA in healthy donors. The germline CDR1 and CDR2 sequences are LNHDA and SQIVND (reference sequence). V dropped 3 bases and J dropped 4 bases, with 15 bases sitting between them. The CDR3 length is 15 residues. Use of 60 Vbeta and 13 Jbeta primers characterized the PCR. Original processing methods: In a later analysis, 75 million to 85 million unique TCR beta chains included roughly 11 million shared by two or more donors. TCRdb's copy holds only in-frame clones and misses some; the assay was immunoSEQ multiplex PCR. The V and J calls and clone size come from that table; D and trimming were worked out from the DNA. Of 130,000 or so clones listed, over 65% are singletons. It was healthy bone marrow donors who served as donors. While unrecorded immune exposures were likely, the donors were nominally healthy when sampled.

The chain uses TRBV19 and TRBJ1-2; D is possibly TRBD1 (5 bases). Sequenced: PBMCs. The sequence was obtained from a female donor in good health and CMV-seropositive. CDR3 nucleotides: TGTGCCAGTAGTATGGGAGGGAGGGGCGGCTATGGCTACACCTTC. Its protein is CASSMGGRGGYGYTF.